A selection of T cell receptor beta chains follows, all from one sample in a study of control samples from healthy donors and cancer patients. Generated by immunoSEQ multiplex PCR, the TCRdb table keeps only in-frame clones and is missing some. In the table there are 150,000 to 160,000 clones, approximately 94% of which are singletons. The sequencing input was blood. These receptors all stem from a man in his forties or fifties in good health. Both conserved end residues are part of each CDR3. The order of the fields is D gene, V gene, J gene, clone size, CDR3 protein, CDR3 DNA. A D gene is named only where the DNA matches it firmly. Size is stated for part of the rows, as once, few or many counts, or as a class when the clone is expanded.

>NA|TRBV1|TRBJ2-7|NA
CTSSFGTSGGVSSYEQYF
TGCACCAGCAGCTTCGGGACTAGCGGGGGGGTGAGCTCCTACGAGCAGTACTTC
>NA|TRBV5-6|TRBJ1-1|NA
CASSLTGNTEAFF
TGTGCCAGCAGCTTGACAGGGAACACTGAAGCTTTCTTT
>TRBD1|TRBV30|TRBJ1-5|NA
CAWSGDSYSNQPQHF
TGTGCCTGGAGTGGGGACAGCTATAGCAATCAGCCCCAGCATTTT
>NA|TRBV5-1|TRBJ2-7|NA
CASSEAGTTSSYEQYF
TGCGCCAGCAGCGAGGCCGGGACAACGAGCTCCTACGAGCAGTACTTC
>NA|TRBV3-1/TRBV3-2|TRBJ1-5|NA
CASSRDTHSNQPQHF
TGTGCCAGCAGCAGGGACACTCATAGCAATCAGCCCCAGCATTTT
>NA|TRBV2|TRBJ1-2|NA
CASSETSYGYTF
TGTGCCAGCAGTGAAACCAGCTATGGCTACACCTTC
>NA|TRBV7-2|TRBJ1-1|NA
CASSLGGVNAEAFF
TGTGCCAGCAGCTTAGGCGGGGTCAACGCTGAAGCTTTCTTT
>TRBD2|TRBV29-1|TRBJ2-1|NA
CSVEGIAGSSYNEQFF
TGCAGCGTTGAGGGCATAGCGGGTAGCTCCTACAATGAGCAGTTCTTC
>TRBD1|TRBV7-9|TRBJ1-2|once
CASSLALTGDGYTF
TGTGCCAGCAGCTTAGCGCTTACAGGGGATGGCTACACCTTC
>TRBD1|TRBV28|TRBJ1-2|once
CASSLLGQGTNYGYTF
TGTGCCAGCAGTTTACTCGGACAGGGGACCAACTATGGCTACACCTTC
>TRBD1|TRBV7-9|TRBJ2-7|NA
CASSPNLGTGAYEQYF
TGTGCCAGCAGCCCAAACCTAGGGACAGGAGCCTACGAGCAGTACTTC
>NA|TRBV30|TRBJ1-2|NA
CAWSEAGSNGYTF
TGTGCCTGGAGTGAGGCGGGTTCTAATGGCTACACCTTC
>NA|TRBV7-9|TRBJ2-1|NA
CASSSELAYNEQFF
TGTGCCAGCAGCTCTGAACTTGCTTACAATGAGCAGTTCTTC
>NA|TRBV25-1|TRBJ1-1|NA
CASRSVTEAFF
TGTGCCAGCAGGTCGGTCACTGAAGCTTTCTTT
>NA|TRBV30|TRBJ1-4|NA
CAWSVHNEKLFF
TGTGCCTGGAGTGTCCATAATGAAAAACTGTTTTTT
>NA|TRBV1|TRBJ2-2|NA
CTSSQGGDRGQAGELFF
TGCACCAGCAGCCAAGGCGGAGACAGGGGGCAAGCCGGGGAGCTGTTTTTT
>TRBD1|TRBV18|TRBJ2-7|NA
CASSPQTGIYEQYF
TGTGCCAGCTCACCACAGACAGGGATATACGAGCAGTACTTC
>TRBD1|TRBV7-8|TRBJ2-7|once
CASSPDRAYEQYF
TGTGCCAGCAGCCCAGACAGGGCCTACGAGCAGTACTTC
>NA|TRBV5-1|TRBJ1-1|once
CASSLVVGTEAFF
TGCGCCAGCAGCTTGGTAGTGGGCACTGAAGCTTTCTTT
>NA|TRBV7-3|TRBJ1-1|NA
CASSLSGETEAFF
TGTGCCAGCAGCTTATCAGGGGAAACTGAAGCTTTCTTT
>NA|TRBV7-2|TRBJ1-1|NA
CASSLKPPLAFF
TGTGCCAGCAGCTTGAAACCCCCCTTAGCTTTCTTT
>NA|TRBV5-4|TRBJ1-1|NA
CASRQGRGNTEAFF
TGTGCCAGCAGGCAAGGACGGGGAAACACTGAAGCTTTCTTT
>NA|TRBV7-2|TRBJ1-1|NA
CASRSSTGNTEAFF
TGTGCCAGCAGGTCTTCGACAGGGAACACTGAAGCTTTCTTT
>NA|TRBV27|TRBJ2-1|NA
CASSSPGSEQFF
TGTGCCAGCAGTTCCCCAGGGTCTGAGCAGTTCTTC
>NA|TRBV29-1|TRBJ2-1|NA
CSVAGQLNEQFF
TGCAGCGTTGCTGGGCAGCTGAATGAGCAGTTCTTC
>NA|TRBV7-9|TRBJ2-7|once
CASSFGGFYEQYF
TGTGCCAGCAGCTTTGGCGGGTTCTACGAGCAGTACTTC
>NA|TRBV3-1/TRBV3-2|TRBJ1-1|NA
CASSQESAEAFF
TGTGCCAGCAGCCAAGAATCCGCTGAAGCTTTCTTT
>NA|TRBV5-1|TRBJ2-7|NA
CASSLNFYEQYF
TGCGCCAGCAGCTTGAATTTCTACGAGCAGTACTTC
>NA|TRBV5-5|TRBJ1-1|NA
CASSLVGGTNTEAFF
TGTGCCAGCAGCTTGGTTGGGGGCACGAACACTGAAGCTTTCTTT
>TRBD1|TRBV28|TRBJ2-3|NA
CASSSLDRADTQYF
TGTGCCAGCAGCTCCTTAGACAGGGCGGATACGCAGTATTTT
>NA|TRBV27|TRBJ2-5|NA
CASSFSSGGQETQYF
TGTGCCAGCAGTTTCTCCTCTGGGGGTCAAGAGACCCAGTACTTC
>NA|TRBV30|TRBJ2-7|NA
CAWSDGSSYEQYF
TGTGCCTGGAGTGATGGCTCCTCCTACGAGCAGTACTTC